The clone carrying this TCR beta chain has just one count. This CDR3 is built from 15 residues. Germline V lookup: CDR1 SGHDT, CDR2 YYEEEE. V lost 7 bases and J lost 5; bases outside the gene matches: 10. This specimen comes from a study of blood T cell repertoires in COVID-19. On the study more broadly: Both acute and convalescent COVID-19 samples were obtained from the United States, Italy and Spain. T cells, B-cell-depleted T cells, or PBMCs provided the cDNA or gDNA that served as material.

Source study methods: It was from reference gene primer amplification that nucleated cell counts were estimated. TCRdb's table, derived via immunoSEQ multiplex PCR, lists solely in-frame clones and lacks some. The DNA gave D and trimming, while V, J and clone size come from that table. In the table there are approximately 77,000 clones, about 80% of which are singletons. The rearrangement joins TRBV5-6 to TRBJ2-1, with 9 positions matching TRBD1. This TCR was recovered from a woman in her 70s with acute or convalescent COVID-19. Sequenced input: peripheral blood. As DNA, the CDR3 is TGTGCCAGCTTTAAGGGGGACAGGGAGAACAATGAGCAGTTCTTC. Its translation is CASFKGDRENNEQFF.